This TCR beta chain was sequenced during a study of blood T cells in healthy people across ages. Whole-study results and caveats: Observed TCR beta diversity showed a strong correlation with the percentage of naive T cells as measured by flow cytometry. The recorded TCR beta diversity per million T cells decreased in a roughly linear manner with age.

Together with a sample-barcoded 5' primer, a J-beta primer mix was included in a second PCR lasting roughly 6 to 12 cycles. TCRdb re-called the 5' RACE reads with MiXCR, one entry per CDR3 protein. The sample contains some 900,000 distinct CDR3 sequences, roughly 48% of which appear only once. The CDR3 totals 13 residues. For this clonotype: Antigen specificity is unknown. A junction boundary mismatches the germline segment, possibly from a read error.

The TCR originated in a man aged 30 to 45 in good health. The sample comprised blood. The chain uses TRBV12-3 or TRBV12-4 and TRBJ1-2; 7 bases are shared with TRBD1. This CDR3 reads CASSSGQEYDYTF. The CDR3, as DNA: TGTGCCAGCAGTTCCGGACAGGAGTATGACTACACCTTC.